This T cell receptor beta chain was profiled in a study of blood T cell repertoires in COVID-19. Original handling: Reference gene primer amplification yielded estimated nucleated cell counts. Profiled with immunoSEQ multiplex PCR; TCRdb holds only in-frame clones, not every one. The DNA gave D and trimming, while V, J and clone size come from that table. The sample lists 160,000 or so clones, more than 75% occurring once. The sequencing sample was made of PBMCs or T cells enriched from blood (not recorded which). The source of this sequence is a woman between 50 and 59 years old who had recovered from COVID-19.

The CDR3 bases are TGTGCCAGCAGTTCCGATGGGGCCACTGAAGCTTTCTTT. It is translated as CASSSDGATEAFF. This chain links TRBV12-3 or TRBV12-4 with TRBJ1-1, with D perhaps matching TRBD1 (5 bases). The CDR3 covers 13 residues. V gave up 4 bases and J gave up 4 bases, with 10 bases separating them.